The next 17 T cell receptor beta chains were all read from a single sample in a study of T cells in Graves' hyperthyroidism and ophthalmopathy. Researchers amplified the TCR beta CDR3 regions from RNA transcripts. A first-round RT-PCR of the TCR CDR3 used the HTBI primer set. One entry per CDR3 protein results from TCRdb running MiXCR on the multiplex PCR reads. The table lists hundreds of thousands of distinct CDR3 sequences, nearly 20% of them singletons. The sequencing sample was made of blood. The origin of the receptors is a man aged 35-49 years with Graves' ophthalmopathy.

This clonotype was detected many times. The chain uses TRBV27 and TRBJ1-2; 10 bases are a match to TRBD1. The V gene's germline CDR1 is MNHEY and CDR2 SMNVEV (reference sequence). V lost 3 bases and J lost 8; bases outside the gene matches: 6. This CDR3 has 14 amino acids. The DNA of the CDR3 is TGTGCCAGCAGTTTGGGGACAGGGGAACGAGGCTACACCTTC. Amino acid sequence: CASSLGTGERGYTF.

This chain links TRBV19 with TRBJ1-5; TRBD1 matches 7 bases. After removal of 7 bases from V and 0 bases from J, the junction contained 12 bases not matched to a gene. Per germline, CDR1 LNHDA and CDR2 SQIVND (reference sequence). The CDR3 consists of 17 residues. The CDR3, as DNA: TGTGCCAGTACCGTGACAGGGAGCTCCTATAGCAATCAGCCCCAGCATTTT. Its protein product is CASTVTGSSYSNQPQHF.

This rearrangement joins TRBV3-1 to TRBJ2-1; D not resolved. From germline, CDR1 is LGHDT and CDR2 YNNKEL (reference sequence). V lost 0 bases and J 7 bases, leaving 4 bases between the germline ends. This CDR3 has 12 amino acids. This CDR3 reads CASSQEMNEQFF. The CDR3 region has the DNA TGTGCCAGCAGCCAAGAAATGAATGAGCAGTTCTTC.

This clonotype appeared a few times. The chain has TRBV20-1 and TRBJ1-6; the match to TRBD1 covers 9 bases. The germline V gene has CDR1 DFQATT and CDR2 SNEGSKA (reference sequence). Losses at the gene ends were 0 bases for V and 6 bases for J; bases not matched to a gene: 12. There are 18 residues in the CDR3. CDR3 residues: CSAREGQGGMRSNSPLHF. The CDR3, as DNA: TGCAGTGCTAGAGAGGGACAGGGCGGCATGCGGAGTAATTCACCCCTCCACTTT.

This clonotype was found many times. This rearrangement joins TRBV12-3 or TRBV12-4 to TRBJ1-3, with a tentative D call TRBD1 (5 bases). The germline V and J ends were trimmed by 7 bases and 3 bases, with 13 bases remaining between them. This CDR3 region has 14 residues. The CDR3, as DNA: TGTGCCAGCATTATCCAGGGTTTTGGAAACACCATATATTTT. It encodes CASIIQGFGNTIYF.

This clonotype was picked up many times. The chain couples TRBV30 to TRBJ1-5; D is perhaps TRBD1 (5 bases). From germline, CDR1 is GTSNPN and CDR2 SVGIG (reference sequence). Trimming took off 3 bases at V and 7 bases at J, with 13 bases between the two ends. The CDR3 is 13 residues long. CDR3 protein: CAWSGSEGQPQHF. The CDR3 DNA sequence: TGTGCCTGGAGCGGGAGCGAGGGGCAGCCCCAGCATTTT.

Remarks on this clonotype: A much larger clone is a single base away; this may be a read error. The rearrangement joins TRBV3-1 to TRBJ1-1; D call uncertain. Germline V gene sequence: CDR1 LGHDT, CDR2 YNNKEL (reference sequence). This CDR3 region has 14 residues. V was shortened by 7 bases and J by 1 base, with 13 bases between the two germline ends. The CDR3 protein is CASTRRASNTEAFF. The CDR3 coding sequence is TGTGCCAGCACCCGACGGGCCTCGAACACTGAAGCTTTCTTT.

The rearrangement uses TRBV7-3 and TRBJ2-7, with 11 nucleotides matching TRBD2. CDR1 is SGHTA, CDR2 FQGTGA, per germline. The junction had 21 bases not matched to a gene; V was cut back by 0 bases and J by 2 bases. The CDR3 runs 22 residues. Here the CDR3 DNA reads TGTGCCAGCAGCTTAACCTTAGCGGGAGGGCCAGAGGTGCAGGTGCGAACCTACGAGCAGTACTTC. Protein sequence: CASSLTLAGGPEVQVRTYEQYF. The full variable domain, in which reference TRBV7-3 and TRBJ2-7 provide the parts outside the CDR3, is GAGVSQTPSNKVTEKGKYVELRCDPISGHTALYWYRQSLGQGPEFLIYFQGTGAADDSGLPNDRFFAVRPEGSVSTLKIQRTERGDSAVYLCASSLTLAGGPEVQVRTYEQYFGPGTRLTVT.

This clonotype was seen at least ten times. This chain joins TRBV20-1 and TRBJ1-5, with D possibly matching TRBD1 (6 bases). Trimming removed 6 bases at V and 5 bases at J, with 20 bases between. Germline values: CDR1 DFQATT, CDR2 SNEGSKA (reference sequence). The CDR3 extends over 15 amino acids. As DNA, the CDR3 is TGCAGTGCCTCAGGAGGGGGAGGTTCTTATCAGCCCCAGCATTTT. Amino acid sequence: CSASGGGGSYQPQHF.

V gene TRBV29-1 combines with J gene TRBJ2-7; the D gene is possibly TRBD1 (5 bases). Germline V CDR1 and CDR2: SQVTM, ANQGSEA. The CDR3 length is 13 residues. The V end was cut by 2 bases, the J end by 6 bases, with 14 bases between. CDR3 loop: CSVESAPRGEQYF. In nucleotides, the CDR3 is TGCAGCGTTGAATCAGCACCTAGGGGCGAGCAGTACTTC.

The chain has TRBV30 and TRBJ1-6, with D hard to call. The CDR3 loop spans 12 amino acids. Germline V lookup: CDR1 GTSNPN, CDR2 SVGIG (reference sequence). Trimming shortened V by 8 bases and J by 2 bases, and 7 bases separated the two germline ends. The CDR3 reads CASQAYNSPLHF. In nucleotides, the CDR3 is TGTGCCAGTCAAGCCTATAATTCACCCCTCCACTTT.

The chain uses TRBV6-2 or TRBV6-3 and TRBJ2-1; maybe TRBD2 (5 bases). The J call may not be correct, given that the DNA end is closer to TRBJ2-7. The CDR3 is 17 residues long. In germline, CDR1 is MNHEY, CDR2 SVGEGT. The DNA for the CDR3 is TGTGCCAGCAGAAGACCAGCGGTGAACAGCTCCTACAATGAGCAGTACTTC. Encoded protein: CASRRPAVNSSYNEQYF.

Ten or more counts support this clonotype. The genes are TRBV7-3 and TRBJ2-5, with 7 bases fitting TRBD2. This CDR3 spans 15 amino acids. With 4 bases clipped from V and 4 bases from J, the junction kept 9 bases outside the gene matches. Germline CDR1 reads SGHTA; CDR2 reads FQGTGA. The DNA for the CDR3 is TGTGCCAGCAGCTCCTACACGGGGAGGGGAGAGACCCAGTACTTC. It is translated as CASSSYTGRGETQYF. The whole variable domain, remainder taken from reference TRBV7-3 and TRBJ2-5, is GAGVSQTPSNKVTEKGKYVELRCDPISGHTALYWYRQSLGQGPEFLIYFQGTGAADDSGLPNDRFFAVRPEGSVSTLKIQRTERGDSAVYLCASSSYTGRGETQYFGPGTRLLVL.

The DNA for the CDR3 is TGTGCCAGCAGGCAAGGGGGGGAATCAAGTGGCTACACCTTC. Its protein is CASRQGGESSGYTF. V usage is TRBV12-3 or TRBV12-4 and J usage is TRBJ1-2, with D maybe TRBD1 (6 bases). The CDR3 sequence is 14 residues long. Trimming removed 6 bases from V and 7 bases from J, with 18 bases in between.

The chain joins TRBV7-3 to TRBJ2-1, with 8 bases matching TRBD2. CDR3 length: 14 residues. Germline V lookup: CDR1 SGHTA, CDR2 FQGTGA. V lost 3 bases and J lost 5; bases outside the gene matches: 3. CDR3: CASSFSGDNNEQFF. The CDR3 coding sequence is TGTGCCAGCAGCTTTAGCGGGGACAACAATGAGCAGTTCTTC.

This clonotype was picked up many times. This chain connects TRBV6-2 or TRBV6-3 to TRBJ2-4; D perhaps matches TRBD2 (7 bases). CDR3 size: 18 residues. Germline V lookup: CDR1 MNHEY, CDR2 SVGEGT. V gave up 2 bases and J gave up 5 bases, with 22 bases separating them. This CDR3 is CASSYGPPGGRRQNIQYF. CDR3 bases: TGTGCCAGCAGTTACGGTCCCCCGGGGGGCAGGAGACAAAACATTCAGTACTTC.

The J gene is TRBJ2-2, the V gene TRBV7-8, with TRBD2 matching over 13 bases. The CDR3 has 14 residues. The germline gives CDR1 SGHVS, CDR2 FQNEAQ. V was pared by 5 bases and J by 13 bases, with 7 bases of the junction left unmatched. CDR3 in amino acids: CASSPRTSGGRLFF. DNA of the CDR3: TGTGCCAGCAGCCCTAGGACTAGCGGGGGCAGGCTGTTTTTT.